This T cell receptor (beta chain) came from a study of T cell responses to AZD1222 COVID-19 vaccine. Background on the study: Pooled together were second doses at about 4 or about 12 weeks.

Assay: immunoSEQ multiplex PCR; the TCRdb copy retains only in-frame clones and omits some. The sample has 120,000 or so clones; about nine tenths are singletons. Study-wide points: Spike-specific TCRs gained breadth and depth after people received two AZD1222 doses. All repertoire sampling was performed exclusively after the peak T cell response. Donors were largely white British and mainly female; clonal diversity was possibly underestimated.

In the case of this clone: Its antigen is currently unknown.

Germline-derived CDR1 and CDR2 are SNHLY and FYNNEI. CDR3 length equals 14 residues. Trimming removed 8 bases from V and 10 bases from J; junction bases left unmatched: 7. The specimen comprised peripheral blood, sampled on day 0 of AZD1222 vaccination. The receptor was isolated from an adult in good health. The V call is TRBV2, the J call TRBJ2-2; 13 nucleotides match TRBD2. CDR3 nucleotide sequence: TGTGCCAGCCGCGGACTAGCGGGAGTATCGGAGCTGTTTTTT. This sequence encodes CASRGLAGVSELFF.